These T cell receptor beta chains were read from a single sample in a study of blood T cell repertoires in COVID-19. Sequencing was performed with immunoSEQ multiplex PCR; in TCRdb, only in-frame clones are kept and a portion is missing. Of about 120,000 clones detected, approximately 80% appear once; the ten largest clones hold roughly 2.5%. Sequencing was carried out using peripheral blood. The receptor set was obtained from a man in his fifties or sixties with acute or convalescent COVID-19. The CDR3 runs from the conserved cysteine through the conserved F or W.

CDR3 length: 15
V gene: TRBV6-2/TRBV6-3
CDR3 protein: CASSYWADTQETQYF

CDR3 length: 17
V gene: TRBV5-1
CDR3 protein: CASSSGLAGGHTGELFF

CDR3 length: 11
V gene: TRBV20-1
CDR3 protein: CSVGRQETQYF

CDR3 length: 17
V gene: TRBV19
CDR3 protein: CASSRYRELSTNEKLFF

CDR3 length: 12
V gene: TRBV2
CDR3 protein: CASGQNNSPLHF

CDR3 length: 15
V gene: TRBV6-1
CDR3 protein: CASSEVERGASGQFF

CDR3 length: 12
V gene: TRBV5-1
CDR3 protein: CASSLAREGYTF

CDR3 length: 14
V gene: TRBV5-1
CDR3 protein: CASSWGQGIVEQYF

CDR3 length: 17
V gene: TRBV7-6
CDR3 protein: CASSLRTSGPPGETQYF

CDR3 length: 13
V gene: TRBV6-5
CDR3 protein: CASSYPGSNGCTF

CDR3 length: 14
V gene: TRBV7-9
CDR3 protein: CASSNWTGLREQYF

CDR3 length: 14
V gene: TRBV25-1
CDR3 protein: CASSTGQGAREQYF

CDR3 length: 18
V gene: TRBV6-1
CDR3 protein: CASSEAIMSGDGKETQYF

CDR3 length: 14
V gene: TRBV3-1/TRBV3-2
CDR3 protein: CASSKDRYSYEQYF

CDR3 length: 15
V gene: TRBV7-3
CDR3 protein: CASSLEGTAINEQFF

CDR3 length: 12
V gene: TRBV7-9
CDR3 protein: CATGHQNTEAFF

CDR3 length: 14
V gene: TRBV28
CDR3 protein: CASRAREQDSPLHF

CDR3 length: 14
V gene: TRBV6-5
CDR3 protein: CASSYEVVGTEAFF

CDR3 length: 14
V gene: TRBV28
CDR3 protein: CASTLAGGGYEQYF

CDR3 length: 16
V gene: TRBV3-1/TRBV3-2
CDR3 protein: CASSTRQGVFGEKLFF

CDR3 length: 16
V gene: TRBV3-1/TRBV3-2
CDR3 protein: CASSQRGQGNTGELFF

CDR3 length: 15
V gene: TRBV9
CDR3 protein: CASSVQGSGANVLTF

CDR3 length: 17
V gene: TRBV4-1
CDR3 protein: CASSQGDLTTSGNTIYF